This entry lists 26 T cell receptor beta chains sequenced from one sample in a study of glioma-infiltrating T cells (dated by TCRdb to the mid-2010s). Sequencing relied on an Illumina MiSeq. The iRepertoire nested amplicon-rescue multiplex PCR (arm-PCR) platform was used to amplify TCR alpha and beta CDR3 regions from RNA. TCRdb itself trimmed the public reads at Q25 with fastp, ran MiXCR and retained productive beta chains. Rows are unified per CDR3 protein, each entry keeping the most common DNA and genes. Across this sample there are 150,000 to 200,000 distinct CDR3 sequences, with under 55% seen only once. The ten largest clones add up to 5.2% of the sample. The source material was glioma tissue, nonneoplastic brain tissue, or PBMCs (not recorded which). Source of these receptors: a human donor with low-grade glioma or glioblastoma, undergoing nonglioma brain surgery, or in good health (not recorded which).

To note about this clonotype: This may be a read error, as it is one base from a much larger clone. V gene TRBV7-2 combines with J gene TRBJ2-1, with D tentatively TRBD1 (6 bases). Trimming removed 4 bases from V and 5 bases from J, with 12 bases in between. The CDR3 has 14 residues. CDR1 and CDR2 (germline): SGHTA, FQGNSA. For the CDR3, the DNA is TGTGCCAGCAGCTCGATCCAGGGGAACAATGAGCAGTTCTTC. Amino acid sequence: CASSSIQGNNEQFF.

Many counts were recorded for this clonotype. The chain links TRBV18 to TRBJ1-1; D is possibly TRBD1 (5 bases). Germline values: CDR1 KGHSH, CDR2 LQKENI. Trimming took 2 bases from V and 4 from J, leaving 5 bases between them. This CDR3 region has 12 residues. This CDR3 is CASSPTGTEAFF. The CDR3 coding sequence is TGTGCCAGCTCACCAACAGGCACTGAAGCTTTCTTT. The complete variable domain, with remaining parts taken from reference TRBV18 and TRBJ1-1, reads NAGVMQNPRHLVRRRGQEARLRCSPMKGHSHVYWYRQLPEEGLKFMVYLQKENIIDESGMPKERFSAEFPKEGPSILRIQQVVRGDSAAYFCASSPTGTEAFFGQGTRLTVV.

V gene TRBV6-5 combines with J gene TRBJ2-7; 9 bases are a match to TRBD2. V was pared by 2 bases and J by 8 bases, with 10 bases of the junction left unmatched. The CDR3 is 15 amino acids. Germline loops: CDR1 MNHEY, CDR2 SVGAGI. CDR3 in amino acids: CASSYPLVAGVKQYF. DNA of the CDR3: TGTGCCAGCAGTTACCCCCTCGTAGCGGGAGTCAAGCAGTACTTC.

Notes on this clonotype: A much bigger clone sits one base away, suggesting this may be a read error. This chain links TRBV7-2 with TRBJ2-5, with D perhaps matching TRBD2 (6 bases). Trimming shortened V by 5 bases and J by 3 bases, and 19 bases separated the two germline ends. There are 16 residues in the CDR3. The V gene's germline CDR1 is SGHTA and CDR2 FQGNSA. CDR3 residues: CASSPASRREEETQYF. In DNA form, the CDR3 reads TGTGCCAGCAGCCCAGCATCACGGAGGGAAGAAGAGACCCAGTACTTC.

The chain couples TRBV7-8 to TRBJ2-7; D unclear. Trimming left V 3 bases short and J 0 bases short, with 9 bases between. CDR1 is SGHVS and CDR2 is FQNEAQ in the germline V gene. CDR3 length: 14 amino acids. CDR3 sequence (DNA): TGTGCCAGCAGCTTTGGCGGACGCTCCTACGAGCAGTACTTC. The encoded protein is CASSFGGRSYEQYF.

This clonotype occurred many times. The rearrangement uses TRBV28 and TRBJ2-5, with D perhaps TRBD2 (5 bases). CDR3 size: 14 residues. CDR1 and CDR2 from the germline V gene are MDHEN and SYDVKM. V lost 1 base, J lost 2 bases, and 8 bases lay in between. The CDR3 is CASSLFSAQETQYF. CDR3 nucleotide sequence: TGTGCCAGCAGTTTATTTAGCGCGCAAGAGACCCAGTACTTC.

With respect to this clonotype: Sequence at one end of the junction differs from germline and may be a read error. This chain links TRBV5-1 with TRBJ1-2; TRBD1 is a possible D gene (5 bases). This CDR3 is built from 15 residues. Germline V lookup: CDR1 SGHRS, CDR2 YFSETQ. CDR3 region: CARSLVEGPNYGYTF. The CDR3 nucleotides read TGCGCCAGAAGCTTGGTAGAGGGGCCTAACTATGGCTACACCTTC.

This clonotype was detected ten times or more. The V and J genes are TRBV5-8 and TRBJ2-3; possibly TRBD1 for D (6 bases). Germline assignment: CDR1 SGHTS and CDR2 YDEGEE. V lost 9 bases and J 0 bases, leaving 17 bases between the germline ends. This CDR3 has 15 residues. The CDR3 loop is CATADRDTSTDTQYF. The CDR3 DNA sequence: TGTGCCACCGCGGACCGGGACACTAGCACAGATACGCAGTATTTT. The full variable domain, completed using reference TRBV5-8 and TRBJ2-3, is EAGVTQSPTHLIKTRGQQATLRCSPISGHTSVYWYQQALGLGLQFLLWYDEGEERNRGNFPPRFSGRQFPNYSSELNVNALELEDSALYLCATADRDTSTDTQYFGPGTRLTVL.

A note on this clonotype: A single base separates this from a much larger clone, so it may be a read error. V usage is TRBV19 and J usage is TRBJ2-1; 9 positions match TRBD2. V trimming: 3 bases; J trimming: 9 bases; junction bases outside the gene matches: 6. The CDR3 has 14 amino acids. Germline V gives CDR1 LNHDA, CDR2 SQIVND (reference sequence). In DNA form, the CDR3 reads TGTGCCAGTAGTATTATAGCGGGAGAGAGTGAGCAGTTCTTC. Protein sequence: CASSIIAGESEQFF.

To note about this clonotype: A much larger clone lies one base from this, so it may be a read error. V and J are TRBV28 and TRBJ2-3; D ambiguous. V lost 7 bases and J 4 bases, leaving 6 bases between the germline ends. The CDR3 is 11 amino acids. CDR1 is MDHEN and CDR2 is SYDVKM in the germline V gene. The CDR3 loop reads CASMTPDTQYF. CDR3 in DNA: TGTGCCAGCATGACTCCAGATACGCAGTATTTT.

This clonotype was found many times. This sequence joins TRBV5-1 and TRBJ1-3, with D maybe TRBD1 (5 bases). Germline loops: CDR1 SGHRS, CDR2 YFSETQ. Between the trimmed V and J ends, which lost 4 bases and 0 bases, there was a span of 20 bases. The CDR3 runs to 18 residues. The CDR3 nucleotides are TGCGCCAGCAGCGGGGACCCAAGGACGGGCTACTCTGGAAACACCATATATTTT. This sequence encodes CASSGDPRTGYSGNTIYF.

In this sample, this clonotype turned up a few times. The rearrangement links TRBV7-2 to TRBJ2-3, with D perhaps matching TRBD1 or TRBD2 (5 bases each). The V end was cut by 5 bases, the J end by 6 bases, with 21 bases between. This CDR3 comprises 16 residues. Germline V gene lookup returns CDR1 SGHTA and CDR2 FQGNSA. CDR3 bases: TGTGCCAGCAGCGGAGGCAGCAGGGAGCCCCCCGATACGCAGTATTTT. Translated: CASSGGSREPPDTQYF.

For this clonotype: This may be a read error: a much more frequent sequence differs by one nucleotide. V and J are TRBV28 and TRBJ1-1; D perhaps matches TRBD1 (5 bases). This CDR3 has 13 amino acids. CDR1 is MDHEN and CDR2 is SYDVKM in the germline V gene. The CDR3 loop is CAISAQDNTKAFF. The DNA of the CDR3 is TGTGCCATCAGTGCTCAGGACAACACTAAAGCTTTCTTT.

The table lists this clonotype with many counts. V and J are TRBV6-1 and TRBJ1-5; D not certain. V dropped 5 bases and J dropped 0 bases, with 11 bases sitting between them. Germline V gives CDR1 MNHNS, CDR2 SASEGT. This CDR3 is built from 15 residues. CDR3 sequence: CASSPTRSSNQPQHF. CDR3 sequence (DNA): TGTGCCAGCAGTCCCACCAGAAGTAGCAATCAGCCCCAGCATTTT.

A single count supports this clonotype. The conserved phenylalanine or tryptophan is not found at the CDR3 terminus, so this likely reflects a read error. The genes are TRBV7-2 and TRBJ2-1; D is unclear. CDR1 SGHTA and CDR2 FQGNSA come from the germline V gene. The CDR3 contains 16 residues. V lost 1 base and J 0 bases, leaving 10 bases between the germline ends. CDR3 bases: TGTGCCAGCAGCTTAGAGGGCGTATACTCCTACAATGAGCAGTTCCTC. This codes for CASSLEGVYSYNEQFL.

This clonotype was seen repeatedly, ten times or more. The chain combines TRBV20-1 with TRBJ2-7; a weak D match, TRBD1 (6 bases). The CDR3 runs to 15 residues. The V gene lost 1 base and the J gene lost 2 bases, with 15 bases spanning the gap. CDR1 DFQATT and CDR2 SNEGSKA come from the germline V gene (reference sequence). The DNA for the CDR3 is TGCAGTGCTAGAGGGGGGCGGGTCGCCGCCTACGAGCAGTACTTC. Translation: CSARGGRVAAYEQYF.

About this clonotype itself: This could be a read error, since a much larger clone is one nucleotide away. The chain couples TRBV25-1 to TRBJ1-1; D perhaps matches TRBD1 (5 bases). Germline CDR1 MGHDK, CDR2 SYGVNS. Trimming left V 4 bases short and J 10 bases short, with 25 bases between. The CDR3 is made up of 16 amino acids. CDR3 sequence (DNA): TGTGCCAGCAGTGGATATGTTGCGACTCAACCCGGGGGAGCTTTCTTT. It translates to CASSGYVATQPGGAFF.

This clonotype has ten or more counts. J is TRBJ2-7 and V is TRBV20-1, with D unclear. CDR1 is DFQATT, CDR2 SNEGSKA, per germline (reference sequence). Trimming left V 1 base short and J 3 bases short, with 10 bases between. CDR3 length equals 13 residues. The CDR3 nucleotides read TGCAGTGCTAGAGGGCAGGAGTTCTACGAGCAGTACTTC. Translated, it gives CSARGQEFYEQYF.

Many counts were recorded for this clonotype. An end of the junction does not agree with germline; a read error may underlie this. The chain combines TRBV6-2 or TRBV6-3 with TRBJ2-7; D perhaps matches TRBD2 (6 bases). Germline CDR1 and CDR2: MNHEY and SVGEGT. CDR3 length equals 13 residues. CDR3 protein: CASSYTSSHEQYF. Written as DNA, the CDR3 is TGTGCCAGCAGTTATACTAGCTCCCACGAGCAGTACTTC.

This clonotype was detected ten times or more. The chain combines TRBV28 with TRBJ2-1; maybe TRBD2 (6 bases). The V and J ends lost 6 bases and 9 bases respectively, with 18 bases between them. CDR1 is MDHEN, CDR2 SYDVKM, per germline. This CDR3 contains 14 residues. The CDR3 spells CASSPETSSIEQFF. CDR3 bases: TGTGCCAGCAGCCCAGAGACTAGTTCGATTGAGCAGTTCTTC. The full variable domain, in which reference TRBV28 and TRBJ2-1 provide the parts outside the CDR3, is DVKVTQSSRYLVKRTGEKVFLECVQDMDHENMFWYRQDPGLGLRLIYFSYDVKMKEKGDIPEGYSVSREKKERFSLILESASTNQTSMYLCASSPETSSIEQFFGPGTRLTVL.

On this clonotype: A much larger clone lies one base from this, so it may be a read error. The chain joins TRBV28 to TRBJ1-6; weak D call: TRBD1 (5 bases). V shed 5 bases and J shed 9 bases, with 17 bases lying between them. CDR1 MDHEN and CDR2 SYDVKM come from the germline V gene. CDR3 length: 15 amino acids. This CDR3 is CASSSKPGMGSPLHF. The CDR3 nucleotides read TGTGCCAGCAGTAGCAAACCAGGGATGGGTTCACCCCTCCACTTT.

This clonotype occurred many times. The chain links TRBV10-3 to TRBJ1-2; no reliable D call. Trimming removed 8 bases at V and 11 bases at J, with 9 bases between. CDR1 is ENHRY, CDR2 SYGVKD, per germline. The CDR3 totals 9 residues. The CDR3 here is CAIGDLYTF. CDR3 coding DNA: TGTGCCATCGGAGACCTTTACACCTTC.

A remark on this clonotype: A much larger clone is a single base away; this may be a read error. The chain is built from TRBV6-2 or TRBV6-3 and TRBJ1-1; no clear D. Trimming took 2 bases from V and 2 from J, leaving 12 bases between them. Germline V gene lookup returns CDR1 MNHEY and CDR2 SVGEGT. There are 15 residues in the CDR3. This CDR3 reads CASSYSLRVNTEAFF. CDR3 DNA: TGTGCCAGCAGTTACAGTCTTCGGGTTAACACTGAAGCTTTCTTT.

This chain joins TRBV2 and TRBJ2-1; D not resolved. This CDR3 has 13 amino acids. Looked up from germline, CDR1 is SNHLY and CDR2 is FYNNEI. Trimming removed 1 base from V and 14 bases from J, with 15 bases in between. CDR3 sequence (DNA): TGTGCCAGCAGTGAAGATGAGCTGAGAATGAAGTTCTTC. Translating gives CASSEDELRMKFF.

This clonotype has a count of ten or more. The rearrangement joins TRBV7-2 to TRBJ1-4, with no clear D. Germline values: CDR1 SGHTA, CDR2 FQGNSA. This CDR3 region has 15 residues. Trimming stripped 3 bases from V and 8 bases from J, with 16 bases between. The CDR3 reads CASSFGGAGGEKLFF. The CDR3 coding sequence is TGTGCCAGCAGCTTCGGAGGCGCGGGTGGGGAAAAACTGTTTTTT. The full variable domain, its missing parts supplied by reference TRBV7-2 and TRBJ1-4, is GAGVSQSPSNKVTEKGKDVELRCDPISGHTALYWYRQSLGQGLEFLIYFQGNSAPDKSGLPSDRFSAERTGGSVSTLTIQRTQQEDSAVYLCASSFGGAGGEKLFFGSGTQLSVL.

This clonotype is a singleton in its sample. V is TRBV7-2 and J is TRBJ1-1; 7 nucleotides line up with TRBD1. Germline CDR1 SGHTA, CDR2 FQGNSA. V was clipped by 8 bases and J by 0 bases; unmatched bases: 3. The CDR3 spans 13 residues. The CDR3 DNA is TGTGCCAGCGCAACAGGGGTGAACACTGAAGCTTTCTTT. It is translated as CASATGVNTEAFF.